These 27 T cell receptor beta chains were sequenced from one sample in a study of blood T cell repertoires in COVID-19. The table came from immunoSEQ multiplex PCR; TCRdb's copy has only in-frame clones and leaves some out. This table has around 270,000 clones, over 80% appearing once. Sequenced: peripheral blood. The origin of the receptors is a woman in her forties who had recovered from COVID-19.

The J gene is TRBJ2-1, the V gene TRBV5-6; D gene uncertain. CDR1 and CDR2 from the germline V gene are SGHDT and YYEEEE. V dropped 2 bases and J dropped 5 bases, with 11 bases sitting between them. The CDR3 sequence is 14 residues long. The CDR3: CASSLAGSHNEQFF. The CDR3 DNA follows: TGTGCCAGCAGCTTAGCAGGCTCACACAATGAGCAGTTCTTC.

CDR3 loop: CASSHEQEKLFF. As DNA, the CDR3 is TGCGCCAGCAGCCATGAACAGGAAAAACTGTTTTTT. V is TRBV4-1 and J is TRBJ1-4; no clear D gene. CDR1 and CDR2 (germline): MGHRA, YSYEKL. The CDR3 loop spans 12 amino acids. Trimming removed 3 bases from V and 8 bases from J, with 7 bases in between.

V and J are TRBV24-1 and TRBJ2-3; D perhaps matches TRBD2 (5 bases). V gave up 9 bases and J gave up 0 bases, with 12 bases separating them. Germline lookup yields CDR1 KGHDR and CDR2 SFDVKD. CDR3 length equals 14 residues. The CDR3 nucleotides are TGTGCCACCGGAGGCTCTACTAGCACAGATACGCAGTATTTT. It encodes CATGGSTSTDTQYF.

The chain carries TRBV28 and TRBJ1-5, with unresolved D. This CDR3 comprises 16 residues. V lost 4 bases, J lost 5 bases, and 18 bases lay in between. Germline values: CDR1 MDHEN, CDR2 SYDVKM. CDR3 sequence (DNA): TGTGCCAGCAGTTATTTCCGGGTCACCCGGGATCAGCCCCAGCATTTT. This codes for CASSYFRVTRDQPQHF.

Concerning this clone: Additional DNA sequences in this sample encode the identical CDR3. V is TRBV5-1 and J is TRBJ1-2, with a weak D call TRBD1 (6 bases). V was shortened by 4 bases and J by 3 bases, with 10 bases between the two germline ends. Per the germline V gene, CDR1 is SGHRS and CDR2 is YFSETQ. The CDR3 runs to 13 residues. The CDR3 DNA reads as TGCGCCAGCAGCCCGGGGGGCGACTATGGCTACACCTTC. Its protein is CASSPGGDYGYTF.

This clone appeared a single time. The CDR3 DNA follows: TGTGCCAGCCACAGGGGCCGGGGAAGCAATCAGCCCCAGCATTTT. Residues: CASHRGRGSNQPQHF. This chain links TRBV2 with TRBJ1-5; TRBD1 matches at 7 bases. Germline V gene data show CDR1 as SNHLY and CDR2 as FYNNEI. This CDR3 is built from 15 residues. Unmatched junction bases numbered 8, after V lost 8 bases and J lost 1 base.

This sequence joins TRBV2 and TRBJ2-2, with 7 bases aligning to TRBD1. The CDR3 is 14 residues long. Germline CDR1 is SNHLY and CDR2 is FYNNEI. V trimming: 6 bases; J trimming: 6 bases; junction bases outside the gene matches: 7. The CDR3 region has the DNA TGTGCCAGCAGCCTCGACAGGGATGCCGGGGAGCTGTTTTTT. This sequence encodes CASSLDRDAGELFF.

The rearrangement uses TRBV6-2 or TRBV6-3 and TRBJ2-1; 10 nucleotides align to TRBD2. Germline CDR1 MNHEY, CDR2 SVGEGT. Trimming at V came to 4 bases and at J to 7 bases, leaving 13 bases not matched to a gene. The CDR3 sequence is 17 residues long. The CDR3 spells CASSSTKRGGVWNEQFF. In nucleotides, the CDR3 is TGTGCCAGCAGTTCCACTAAGCGGGGGGGAGTCTGGAATGAGCAGTTCTTC.

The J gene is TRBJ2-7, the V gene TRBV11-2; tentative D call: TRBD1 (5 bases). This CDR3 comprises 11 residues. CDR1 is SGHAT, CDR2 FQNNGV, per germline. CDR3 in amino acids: CLLTGPYEQYF. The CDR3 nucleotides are TGTTTACTTACAGGACCCTACGAGCAGTACTTC.

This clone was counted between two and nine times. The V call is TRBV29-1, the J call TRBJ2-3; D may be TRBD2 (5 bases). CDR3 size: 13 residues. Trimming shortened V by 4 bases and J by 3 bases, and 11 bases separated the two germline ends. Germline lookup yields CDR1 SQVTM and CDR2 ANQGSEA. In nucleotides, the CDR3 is TGCAGCGTTGCGAATAGAGGGACAGATACGCAGTATTTT. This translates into CSVANRGTDTQYF.

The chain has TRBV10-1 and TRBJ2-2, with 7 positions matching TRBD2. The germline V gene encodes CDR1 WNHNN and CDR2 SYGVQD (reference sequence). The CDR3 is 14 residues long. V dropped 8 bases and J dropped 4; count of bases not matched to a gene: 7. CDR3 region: CASSPTSPTGELFF. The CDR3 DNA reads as TGCGCCAGCTCGCCGACTAGCCCCACCGGGGAGCTGTTTTTT.

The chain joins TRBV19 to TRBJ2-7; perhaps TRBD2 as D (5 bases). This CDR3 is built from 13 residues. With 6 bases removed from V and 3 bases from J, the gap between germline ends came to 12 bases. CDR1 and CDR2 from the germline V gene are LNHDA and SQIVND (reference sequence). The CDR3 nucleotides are TGTGCCAGTAGGCTTGGAGGAGGCTACGAGCAGTACTTC. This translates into CASRLGGGYEQYF.

CDR3 coding DNA: TGTGCCAGCAGAGAGGGAGGGAACAATCAGCCCCAGCATTTT. It encodes CASREGGNNQPQHF. The chain joins TRBV6-5 to TRBJ1-5; no firm D call. The CDR3 spans 14 residues. Deletions cut 6 bases from V and 3 bases from J, with 12 bases between. Germline V lookup: CDR1 MNHEY, CDR2 SVGAGI.

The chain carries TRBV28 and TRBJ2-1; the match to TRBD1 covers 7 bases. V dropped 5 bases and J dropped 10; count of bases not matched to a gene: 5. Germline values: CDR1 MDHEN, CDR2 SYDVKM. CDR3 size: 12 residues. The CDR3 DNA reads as TGTGCCAGCAGTATCGTACAGGGGGAGCAGTTCTTC. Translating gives CASSIVQGEQFF.

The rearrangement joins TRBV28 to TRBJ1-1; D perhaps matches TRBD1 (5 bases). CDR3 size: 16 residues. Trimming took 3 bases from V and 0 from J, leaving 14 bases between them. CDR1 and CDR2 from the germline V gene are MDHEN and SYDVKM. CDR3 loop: CASSFPRQPLNTEAFF. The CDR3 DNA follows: TGTGCCAGCAGTTTTCCTAGACAGCCGTTGAACACTGAAGCTTTCTTT.

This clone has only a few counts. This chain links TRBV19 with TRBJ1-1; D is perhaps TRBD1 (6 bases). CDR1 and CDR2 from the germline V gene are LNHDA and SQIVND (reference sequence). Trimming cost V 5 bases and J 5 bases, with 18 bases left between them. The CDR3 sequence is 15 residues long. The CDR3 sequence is CASSRELGGRTEAFF. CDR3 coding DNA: TGTGCCAGTAGTCGAGAATTGGGGGGGCGTACTGAAGCTTTCTTT.

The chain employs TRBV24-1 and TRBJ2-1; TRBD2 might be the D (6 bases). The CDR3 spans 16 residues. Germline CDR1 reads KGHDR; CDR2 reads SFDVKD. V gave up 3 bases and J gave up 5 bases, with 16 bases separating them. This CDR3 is CATSDPGRGRNNEQFF. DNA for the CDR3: TGTGCCACCAGTGATCCCGGGCGGGGCAGAAACAATGAGCAGTTCTTC.

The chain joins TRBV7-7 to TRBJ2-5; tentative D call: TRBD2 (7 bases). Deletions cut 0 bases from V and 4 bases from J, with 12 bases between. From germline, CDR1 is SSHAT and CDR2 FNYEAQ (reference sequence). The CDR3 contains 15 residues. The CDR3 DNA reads TGTGCCAGCAGCTTAGCGGGGGGGCTAGGAGAGACCCAGTACTTC. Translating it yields CASSLAGGLGETQYF. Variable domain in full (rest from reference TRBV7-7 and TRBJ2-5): GAGVSQSPRYKVTKRGQDVTLRCDPISSHATLYWYQQALGQGPEFLTYFNYEAQPDKSGLPSDRFSAERPEGSISTLTIQRTEQRDSAMYRCASSLAGGLGETQYFGPGTRLLVL.

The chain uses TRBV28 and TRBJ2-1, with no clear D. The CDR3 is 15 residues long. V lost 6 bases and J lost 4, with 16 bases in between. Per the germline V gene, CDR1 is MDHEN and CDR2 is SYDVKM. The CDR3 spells CASRPGRPLYNEQFF. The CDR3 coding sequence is TGTGCCAGCAGGCCCGGCAGGCCCCTTTACAATGAGCAGTTCTTC.

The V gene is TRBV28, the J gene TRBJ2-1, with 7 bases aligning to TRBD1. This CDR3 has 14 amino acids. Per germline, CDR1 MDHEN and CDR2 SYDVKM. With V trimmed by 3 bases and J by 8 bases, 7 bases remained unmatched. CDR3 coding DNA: TGTGCCAGCAGTTTTGAAGGGGGCGGGCATGAGCAGTTCTTC. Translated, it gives CASSFEGGGHEQFF.

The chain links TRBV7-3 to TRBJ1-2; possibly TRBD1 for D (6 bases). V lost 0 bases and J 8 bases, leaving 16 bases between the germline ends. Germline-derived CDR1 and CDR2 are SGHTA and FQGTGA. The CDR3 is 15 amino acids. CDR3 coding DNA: TGTGCCAGCAGCTTAACGTCGACAGGTATAGGAGGCTACACCTTC. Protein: CASSLTSTGIGGYTF. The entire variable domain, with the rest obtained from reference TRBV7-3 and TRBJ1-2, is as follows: GAGVSQTPSNKVTEKGKYVELRCDPISGHTALYWYRQSLGQGPEFLIYFQGTGAADDSGLPNDRFFAVRPEGSVSTLKIQRTERGDSAVYLCASSLTSTGIGGYTFGSGTRLTVV.

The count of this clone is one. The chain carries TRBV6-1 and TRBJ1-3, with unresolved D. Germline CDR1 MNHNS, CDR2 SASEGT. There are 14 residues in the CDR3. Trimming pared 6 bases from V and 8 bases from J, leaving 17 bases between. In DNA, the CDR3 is TGTGCCAGCAGCCCACTCGGGGTCGGACACACCATATATTTT. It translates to CASSPLGVGHTIYF.

The chain's CDR3 is CASSLLGAQETQYF. CDR3 coding DNA: TGCGCCAGCAGCCTTCTGGGGGCTCAAGAGACCCAGTACTTC. V gene TRBV5-1 combines with J gene TRBJ2-5, with TRBD1 as a possible D gene (6 bases). Trimming removed 4 bases at V and 2 bases at J, with 12 bases between. The CDR3 spans 14 residues. CDR1 is SGHRS, CDR2 YFSETQ, per germline.

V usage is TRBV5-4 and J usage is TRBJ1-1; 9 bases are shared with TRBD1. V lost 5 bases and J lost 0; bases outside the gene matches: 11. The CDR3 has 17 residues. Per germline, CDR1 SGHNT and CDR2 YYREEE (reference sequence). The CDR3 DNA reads TGTGCCAGCAGGAAACCGGGACAGGGTTCCATGAACACTGAAGCTTTCTTT. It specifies CASRKPGQGSMNTEAFF.

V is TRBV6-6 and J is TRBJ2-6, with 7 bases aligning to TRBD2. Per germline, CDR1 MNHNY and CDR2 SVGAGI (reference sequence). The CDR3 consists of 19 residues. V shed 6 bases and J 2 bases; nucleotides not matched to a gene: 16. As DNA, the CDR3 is TGTGCCAGCAGCCGAGAGGGCGGGGGAACCCTCCCTGGGGCCAACGTCCTGACTTTC. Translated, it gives CASSREGGGTLPGANVLTF.

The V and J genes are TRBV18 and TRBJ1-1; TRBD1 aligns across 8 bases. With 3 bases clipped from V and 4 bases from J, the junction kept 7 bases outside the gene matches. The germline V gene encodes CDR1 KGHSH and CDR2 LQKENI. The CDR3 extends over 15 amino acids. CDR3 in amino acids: CASSPTRQGTTEAFF. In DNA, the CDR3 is TGTGCCAGCTCACCCACGAGACAGGGGACCACTGAAGCTTTCTTT.

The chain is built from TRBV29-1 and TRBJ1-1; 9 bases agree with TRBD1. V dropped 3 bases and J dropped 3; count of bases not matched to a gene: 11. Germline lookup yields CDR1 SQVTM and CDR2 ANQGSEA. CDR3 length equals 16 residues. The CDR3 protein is CSVDGGWRQGDTEAFF. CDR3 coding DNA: TGCAGCGTTGATGGGGGCTGGCGACAGGGGGACACTGAAGCTTTCTTT.